The 9 T cell receptor beta chains given below trace back to one sample, sequenced in a study of shared clonotypes between healthy human individuals. Assay used: immunoSEQ multiplex PCR; TCRdb lists only in-frame clones, some missing. Of around 340,000 clones detected, less than 85% appear once; the ten largest clones hold less than 11%. Sequenced input: memory CD4+ T cells sorted from blood. Described subset: CD45RA-negative fraction. The receptors were sampled from a man under 40 in good health.

This clone was counted a few times. The rearrangement links TRBV19 to TRBJ1-1; no definite D call. V lost 5 bases, J lost 1 base, and 8 bases lay in between. Germline CDR1 reads LNHDA; CDR2 reads SQIVND (reference sequence). There are 13 residues in the CDR3. The CDR3, as DNA: TGTGCCAGTAGTGCGCAACAGAACACTGAAGCTTTCTTT. The encoded protein is CASSAQQNTEAFF.

J is TRBJ2-3 and V is TRBV5-6, with TRBD2 matching 8 bases. Unmatched junction bases numbered 5, after V lost 2 bases and J lost 3 bases. Germline lookup yields CDR1 SGHDT and CDR2 YYEEEE. This CDR3 has 15 amino acids. CDR3 in DNA: TGTGCCAGCAGCTTCAGGACTAGCCGTACAGATACGCAGTATTTT. Translation: CASSFRTSRTDTQYF.

The chain combines TRBV6-5 with TRBJ2-1; D is possibly TRBD2 (6 bases). The CDR3 has 14 residues. Trimming left V 6 bases short and J 9 bases short, with 18 bases between. Per germline, CDR1 MNHEY and CDR2 SVGAGI. The CDR3 region is CASSHRGAGPEQFF. For the CDR3, the DNA is TGTGCCAGCAGCCACCGGGGAGCGGGCCCTGAGCAGTTCTTC.

This clone was seen only once. The chain uses TRBV10-2 and TRBJ2-7; perhaps TRBD2 as D (6 bases). The germline gives CDR1 WSHSY, CDR2 SAAADI. The CDR3 loop spans 13 amino acids. V lost 10 bases, J lost 0 bases, and 13 bases lay in between. CDR3 sequence: CATRDFSSYEQYF. CDR3 DNA: TGCGCCACCCGGGACTTTTCCTCCTACGAGCAGTACTTC.

The sample holds one count of this clone. The chain is built from TRBV14 and TRBJ1-5; possible D gene TRBD1, 5 bases. CDR1 SGHDN and CDR2 FVKESK come from the germline V gene. This CDR3 has 14 amino acids. V lost 4 bases and J 4 bases, leaving 11 bases between the germline ends. The CDR3 sequence is CASSPGTGNQPQHF. The DNA of the CDR3 is TGTGCCAGCAGCCCAGGGACGGGTAATCAGCCCCAGCATTTT.

About this clone: In the same sample, other DNA sequences code for this CDR3. The rearrangement uses TRBV5-1 and TRBJ2-5; 8 bases are a match to TRBD1. The CDR3 has 14 amino acids. The junction had 2 bases not matched to a gene; V was cut back by 0 bases and J by 4 bases. CDR1 and CDR2 (germline): SGHRS, YFSETQ. CDR3 amino acids: CASSLAGQGETQYF. CDR3 DNA sequence: TGCGCCAGCAGCTTGGCAGGACAGGGAGAGACCCAGTACTTC. The whole variable domain, filled in from reference TRBV5-1 and TRBJ2-5, reads KAGVTQTPRYLIKTRGQQVTLSCSPISGHRSVSWYQQTPGQGLQFLFEYFSETQRNKGNFPGRFSGRQFSNSRSEMNVSTLELGDSALYLCASSLAGQGETQYFGPGTRLLVL.

The chain couples TRBV11-2 to TRBJ1-4; D unresolved. V gave up 7 bases and J gave up 7 bases, with 19 bases separating them. The CDR3 spans 15 residues. Germline CDR1 is SGHAT and CDR2 is FQNNGV. DNA of the CDR3: TGTGCCAGCACGCGGTTGCCAGCGGCCGGTGAAAAACTGTTTTTT. It codes for CASTRLPAAGEKLFF. The whole variable domain, remainder taken from reference TRBV11-2 and TRBJ1-4, is EAGVAQSPRYKIIEKRQSVAFWCNPISGHATLYWYQQILGQGPKLLIQFQNNGVVDDSQLPKDRFSAERLKGVDSTLKIQPAKLEDSAVYLCASTRLPAAGEKLFFGSGTQLSVL.

Here the CDR3 reads CASSVEGGDTGELFF. Here the CDR3 DNA reads TGTGCCAGCAGCGTTGAGGGGGGAGACACCGGGGAGCTGTTTTTT. The genes are TRBV9 and TRBJ2-2; D may be TRBD1 or TRBD2 (6 bases each). The CDR3 runs to 15 residues. Trimming pared 2 bases from V and 3 bases from J, leaving 11 bases between. CDR1 and CDR2 (germline): SGDLS, YYNGEE.

This clone turned up a few times. The V gene is TRBV9, the J gene TRBJ2-1; 10 nucleotides line up with TRBD2. The germline V gene has CDR1 SGDLS and CDR2 YYNGEE. V shed 4 bases, J shed 0 bases, and the junction held 13 bases outside the gene matches. The CDR3 covers 19 residues. The CDR3 DNA is TGTGCCAGCAGCTATTTTGATAGACTAGCGGGTAGCTCCTACAATGAGCAGTTCTTC. Protein sequence: CASSYFDRLAGSSYNEQFF.